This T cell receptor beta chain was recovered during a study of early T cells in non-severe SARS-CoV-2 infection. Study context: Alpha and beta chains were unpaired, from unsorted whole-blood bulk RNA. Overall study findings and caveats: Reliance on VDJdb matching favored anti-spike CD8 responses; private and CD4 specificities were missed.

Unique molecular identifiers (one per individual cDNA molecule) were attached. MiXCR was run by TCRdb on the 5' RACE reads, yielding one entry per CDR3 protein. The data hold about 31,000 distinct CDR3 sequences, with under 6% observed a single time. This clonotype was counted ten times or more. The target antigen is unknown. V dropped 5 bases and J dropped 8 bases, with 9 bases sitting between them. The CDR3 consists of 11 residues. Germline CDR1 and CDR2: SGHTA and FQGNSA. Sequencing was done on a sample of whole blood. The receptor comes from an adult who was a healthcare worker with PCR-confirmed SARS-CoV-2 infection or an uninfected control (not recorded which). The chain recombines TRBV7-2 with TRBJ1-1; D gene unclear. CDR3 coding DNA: TGTGCCAGCAGCCCTCAGTTAGAAGCTTTCTTT. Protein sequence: CASSPQLEAFF. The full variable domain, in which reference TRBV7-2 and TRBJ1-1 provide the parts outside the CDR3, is GAGVSQSPSNKVTEKGKDVELRCDPISGHTALYWYRQSLGQGLEFLIYFQGNSAPDKSGLPSDRFSAERTGGSVSTLTIQRTQQEDSAVYLCASSPQLEAFFGQGTRLTVV.